This T cell receptor (beta chain) was observed in a study of immune evolution from preneoplasia to lung adenocarcinoma. Concerning this clone itself: Its target is not known.

The CDR3 has 15 amino acids. The germline V and J ends were trimmed by 0 bases and 2 bases, with 8 bases remaining between them. CDR1 is LGHNA and CDR2 is YNFKEQ in the germline V gene. Study findings and constraints: Later-stage lesions seemingly showed higher T cell density and diversity than normal lung. Compared with EGFR-mutant or double wild-type lesions, KRAS-mutant nodules were more clonal.

Patient tissue came from resections in Japan or China, 2014–2017. Histologic diagnosis was independently verified by two lung pathologists. Assay used: immunoSEQ multiplex PCR; TCRdb lists only in-frame clones, some missing. The sample gives roughly 4,500 clones, approximately 88% of which show up once; 2% to 2.5% is in the top ten. Input material: FFPE lung adenocarcinoma in situ tissue. The source of this sequence is a person aged 60 to 85 with lung adenocarcinoma. The chain recombines TRBV4-2 with TRBJ1-3; D perhaps matches TRBD1 (6 bases). CDR3 loop: CASSQEHRAGNTIYF. The CDR3 bases are TGTGCCAGCAGCCAAGAGCACAGGGCTGGAAACACCATATATTTT.